This TCR beta chain stems from a study of blood T cell repertoires in COVID-19. The CDR3 runs to 14 residues. Germline CDR1 and CDR2: SGHNT and YYREEE (reference sequence). The junction had 5 bases not matched to a gene; V was cut back by 4 bases and J by 3 bases. TCRdb keeps only in-frame clones here, not all; method: immunoSEQ multiplex PCR. Among roughly 260,000 clones listed, almost 90% were seen once. The receptor was derived from a woman between 25 and 40 years old with COVID-19, enrolled during active disease. The chain combines TRBV5-4 with TRBJ2-7, with 9 positions matching TRBD2. The sequenced sample was peripheral blood. CDR3 residues: CASSEGLALYEQYF. CDR3 coding DNA: TGTGCCAGCAGCGAGGGACTAGCTCTCTACGAGCAGTACTTC.